This T cell receptor (beta chain) was sequenced during a study of T cells in Graves' hyperthyroidism and ophthalmopathy. Regarding the study as a whole: Most clonotypes expanded in the thyroid (above 0.001) were also present in blood. Model output signaled ophthalmopathy a median 6.5 months ahead of onset.

This clonotype occurred many times. The antigen is unknown. Template material for amplifying TCR beta CDR3 regions consisted of RNA transcripts. TCR CDR3 underwent first-round RT-PCR with the HTBI primer set. One entry per CDR3 protein results from TCRdb running MiXCR on the multiplex PCR reads. This repertoire shows fewer than 550,000 distinct CDR3 sequences, approximately 14% found once; its top ten account for 13% to 15%. The CDR3 runs 16 residues. V lost 1 base, J lost 6 bases, and 8 bases stayed unmatched. The V gene's germline CDR1 is LGHDT and CDR2 YNNKEL (reference sequence). The receptor was isolated from a woman aged 18-29 years with Graves' hyperthyroidism. Sample: blood. V gene TRBV3-1 combines with J gene TRBJ1-4; 7 bases map to TRBD1. For the CDR3, the DNA is TGTGCCAGCAGCCAAGTAACCGGGACAGTTGATGAAAAACTGTTTTTT. This translates into CASSQVTGTVDEKLFF.